The 15 T cell receptor beta chains reported below all come from one sample, sequenced in a study of cytomegalovirus exposure and HLA in healthy donors. In the PCR, 60 Vbeta and 13 Jbeta primers were used. TCRdb's table, derived via immunoSEQ multiplex PCR, lists solely in-frame clones and lacks some. The sample has 80,000 to 95,000 clones. Sequenced: PBMCs. The receptor source for this set is a man aged 45-60 years in good health and CMV-seropositive.

V and J are TRBV5-6 and TRBJ2-1; D is uncertain. Per germline, CDR1 SGHDT and CDR2 YYEEEE. V was pared by 1 base and J by 0 bases, with 5 bases between. This CDR3 has 14 amino acids. This chain's CDR3 is CASSLPSSYNEQFF. In DNA, the CDR3 is TGTGCCAGCAGCTTGCCGAGCTCCTACAATGAGCAGTTCTTC.

The chain combines TRBV5-1 with TRBJ2-7; perhaps TRBD2 as D (5 bases). This CDR3 is built from 14 residues. V was clipped by 2 bases and J by 0 bases, with 9 bases between them. CDR1 and CDR2 (germline): SGHRS, YFSETQ. The CDR3 nucleotides read TGCGCCAGCAGCTTAGGAGGTCCCTCCTACGAGCAGTACTTC. It is translated as CASSLGGPSYEQYF.

The gene calls are TRBV28 and TRBJ2-7; no firm D call. The V end lost 2 bases, the J end lost 3 bases, and 5 bases lay between the germline ends. Germline lookup yields CDR1 MDHEN and CDR2 SYDVKM. The length of the CDR3 is 12 residues. The CDR3 region has the DNA TGTGCCAGCAGTTTAACTCGCTACGAGCAGTACTTC. Its translation: CASSLTRYEQYF.

The chain has TRBV12-5 and TRBJ2-7; 10 bases are a match to TRBD1. V lost 4 bases, J lost 3 bases, and 0 bases stayed unmatched. The germline V gene encodes CDR1 LGHNT and CDR2 FRNRAP. This CDR3 has 13 amino acids. The CDR3 region has the DNA TGTGCTAGTGGTTGGGACAGGGGCTACGAGCAGTACGTC. It is translated as CASGWDRGYEQYV.

This clone is identified as medium-sized from frequency. The chain is built from TRBV19 and TRBJ1-5; D call uncertain. Germline CDR1 LNHDA, CDR2 SQIVND (reference sequence). The CDR3 length is 19 residues. Deletions cut 1 base from V and 2 bases from J, with 21 bases between. The CDR3 spells CASSIGQVQAAARNQPQHF. CDR3 DNA sequence: TGTGCCAGTAGTATAGGTCAGGTGCAGGCTGCAGCTCGCAATCAGCCCCAGCATTTT.

CDR3 sequence: CASSRSLWDKSTDTQYF. The CDR3 nucleotides are TGTGCCAGCAGCCGTAGTCTCTGGGACAAGAGCACAGATACGCAGTATTTT. J is TRBJ2-3 and V is TRBV11-3; D may be TRBD1 (6 bases). Trimming removed 5 bases at V and 0 bases at J, with 18 bases between. The CDR3 covers 17 residues. Germline CDR1 reads SGHNT; CDR2 reads YENEEA.

This chain links TRBV5-6 with TRBJ2-2; D may be TRBD2 (5 bases). Germline V gives CDR1 SGHDT, CDR2 YYEEEE. V gave up 1 base and J gave up 3 bases, with 13 bases separating them. This CDR3 has 16 amino acids. CDR3 nucleotides: TGTGCCAGCAGCTTGCGGCGCACAGCGGACACCGGGGAGCTGTTTTTT. It encodes CASSLRRTADTGELFF.

V usage is TRBV6-5 and J usage is TRBJ1-1, with D maybe TRBD1 (6 bases). V shed 6 bases and J shed 2 bases, with 13 bases lying between them. Germline-derived CDR1 and CDR2 are MNHEY and SVGAGI. The CDR3 loop spans 14 amino acids. CDR3 protein: CASRGGLLNTEAFF. The CDR3 DNA follows: TGTGCCAGCAGGGGGGGGCTACTAAACACTGAAGCTTTCTTT.

The J gene is TRBJ2-7, the V gene TRBV10-3, with D maybe TRBD2 (5 bases). CDR1 and CDR2 from the germline V gene are ENHRY and SYGVKD. The CDR3 length is 14 residues. The germline V and J ends were trimmed by 3 bases and 2 bases, with 11 bases remaining between them. The CDR3 reads CAISEEGQAYEQYV. The CDR3 DNA reads TGTGCCATCAGTGAAGAGGGCCAGGCCTACGAGCAGTACGTC.

J is TRBJ1-2 and V is TRBV4-3, with 7 bases lining up with TRBD1. The CDR3 contains 17 residues. V lost 0 bases and J lost 5; bases outside the gene matches: 12. Germline-derived CDR1 and CDR2 are LGHNA and YSLEER. The CDR3, as DNA: TGCGCCAGCAGCCAAGATCTCTTGACAGGGCTTAGATATGGCTACACCTTC. It codes for CASSQDLLTGLRYGYTF.

The chain recombines TRBV6-5 with TRBJ1-1; TRBD1 matches at 8 bases. Germline-derived CDR1 and CDR2 are MNHEY and SVGAGI. The CDR3 contains 13 residues. Losses at the gene ends were 6 bases for V and 11 bases for J; bases not matched to a gene: 11. Written as DNA, the CDR3 is TGTGCCAGCAGACCCGACAGGGGCCGGGGTGCTTTCTTT. Translation gives CASRPDRGRGAFF.

This chain connects TRBV2 to TRBJ2-7, with a possible D match to TRBD1 (6 bases). Germline V gives CDR1 SNHLY, CDR2 FYNNEI. The CDR3 runs to 15 residues. Trimming took 8 bases from V and 0 from J, leaving 17 bases between them. The CDR3 region has the DNA TGTGCCAGCGCCCCGGGCAGGGGATCCTCCTACGAGCAGTACGTC. This translates into CASAPGRGSSYEQYV.

J is TRBJ2-3 and V is TRBV7-9; 7 bases agree with TRBD2. The ends lost 0 bases at V and 1 base at J; junction bases unmatched: 4. CDR1 and CDR2 (germline): SEHNR, FQNEAQ (reference sequence). This CDR3 is built from 16 residues. The CDR3 is CASSLASGTRTDTQYF. CDR3 DNA: TGTGCCAGCAGCTTAGCCAGCGGGACCCGCACAGATACGCAGTATTTT.

This rearrangement joins TRBV5-1 to TRBJ1-1; TRBD1 matches at 7 bases. V shed 5 bases, J shed 1 base, and the junction held 5 bases outside the gene matches. Germline CDR1 reads SGHRS; CDR2 reads YFSETQ. The CDR3 covers 14 residues. The CDR3 is CASSRDSSNTEAFF. CDR3 sequence (DNA): TGCGCCAGCAGTCGGGACAGTTCGAACACTGAAGCTTTCTTT. The full variable domain, completed using reference TRBV5-1 and TRBJ1-1, is KAGVTQTPRYLIKTRGQQVTLSCSPISGHRSVSWYQQTPGQGLQFLFEYFSETQRNKGNFPGRFSGRQFSNSRSEMNVSTLELGDSALYLCASSRDSSNTEAFFGQGTRLTVV.

V is TRBV6-5 and J is TRBJ2-1; TRBD2 matches at 8 bases. J was trimmed by 9 bases and V by 6 bases; bases with no gene match: 10. CDR1 and CDR2 (germline): MNHEY, SVGAGI. The CDR3 sequence is 14 residues long. CDR3 nucleotides: TGTGCCAGCAGCCCTCGGGGGGGAGAGGGTGAGCAGTTCTTC. Protein sequence: CASSPRGGEGEQFF.